Following are 27 T cell receptor beta chains from one sample sequenced in a study of T cell responses to AZD1222 COVID-19 vaccine. Here immunoSEQ multiplex PCR was the method, and the copy in TCRdb shows in-frame clones only, minus some. This table has some 150,000 clones, 85% to 90% appearing once. Here the sequenced sample was peripheral blood, taken 28 days after the second AZD1222 dose. These receptors originate from an adult who received the AZD1222 COVID-19 vaccine.

This chain joins TRBV6-5 and TRBJ2-7, with D maybe TRBD2 (6 bases). V lost 4 bases to trimming and J lost 0 bases, with 10 bases between them. The CDR3 contains 14 residues. The germline V gene has CDR1 MNHEY and CDR2 SVGAGI. The CDR3 loop is CASSFTTSSYEQYF. The CDR3 DNA is TGTGCCAGCAGTTTTACGACTAGCTCCTACGAGCAGTACTTC.

This clone was observed a handful of times. The chain uses TRBV5-8 and TRBJ1-6; no definite D call. The CDR3 runs 15 residues. The germline V and J ends were trimmed by 0 bases and 6 bases, with 10 bases remaining between them. Germline CDR1 reads SGHTS; CDR2 reads YDEGEE. DNA of the CDR3: TGTGCCAGCAGCTTGGTGGAAGGCACTAATTCACCCCTCCACTTT. The encoded protein is CASSLVEGTNSPLHF. Variable domain in full (rest from reference TRBV5-8 and TRBJ1-6): EAGVTQSPTHLIKTRGQQATLRCSPISGHTSVYWYQQALGLGLQFLLWYDEGEERNRGNFPPRFSGRQFPNYSSELNVNALELEDSALYLCASSLVEGTNSPLHFGNGTRLTVT.

This sequence joins TRBV25-1 and TRBJ2-4, with D hard to call. The germline CDR1 and CDR2 sequences are MGHDK and SYGVNS. The CDR3 loop spans 14 amino acids. V was clipped by 4 bases and J by 2 bases, with 9 bases between them. In nucleotides, the CDR3 is TGTGCCAGCAGTGTCTCTGGGTCCAAAAACATTCAGTACTTC. Translated: CASSVSGSKNIQYF.

This rearrangement joins TRBV12-3 or TRBV12-4 to TRBJ2-3, with TRBD2 as a possible D gene (5 bases). The V gene lost 6 bases and the J gene lost 6 bases, with 13 bases spanning the gap. CDR3 length: 13 amino acids. The CDR3 protein is CASSREMADTQYF. DNA for the CDR3: TGTGCCAGCAGCCGGGAAATGGCGGATACGCAGTATTTT.

The rearrangement uses TRBV7-9 and TRBJ1-3; 10 nucleotides agree with TRBD1. After removal of 5 bases from V and 6 bases from J, the junction contained 4 bases not matched to a gene. Germline CDR1 and CDR2: SEHNR and FQNEAQ (reference sequence). There are 14 residues in the CDR3. CDR3 in amino acids: CASSPGTGENTIYF. The CDR3 nucleotides read TGTGCCAGCAGCCCTGGGACAGGGGAAAACACCATATATTTT.

This sequence joins TRBV2 and TRBJ1-2; 7 bases are a match to TRBD1. The CDR3 loop spans 14 amino acids. V was clipped by 4 bases and J by 4 bases; unmatched bases: 6. Germline CDR1 is SNHLY and CDR2 is FYNNEI. This chain's CDR3 is CASSVETGTYGYTF. The CDR3 region has the DNA TGTGCCAGCAGTGTCGAGACAGGGACCTATGGCTACACCTTC.

This sequence joins TRBV28 and TRBJ1-5; TRBD1 might be the D (5 bases). V was clipped by 5 bases and J by 11 bases, with 16 bases between them. Germline V gene lookup returns CDR1 MDHEN and CDR2 SYDVKM. The CDR3 spans 13 residues. The CDR3 loop reads CASSGILWGSQHF. The CDR3 coding sequence is TGTGCCAGCAGTGGGATCTTGTGGGGGTCCCAGCATTTT.

Only one count was recorded for this clone. The chain recombines TRBV29-1 with TRBJ2-2; D is perhaps TRBD1 (5 bases). Per the germline V gene, CDR1 is SQVTM and CDR2 is ANQGSEA. CDR3 size: 13 residues. Trimming stripped 7 bases from V and 7 bases from J, with 16 bases between. The CDR3 nucleotides are TGCAGCGCAGGCAGGGAAGTCGGCGGGGAGCTGTTTTTT. Its translation: CSAGREVGGELFF.

The chain joins TRBV7-9 to TRBJ1-3; D unresolved. The CDR3 runs 16 residues. The germline gives CDR1 SEHNR, CDR2 FQNEAQ (reference sequence). V was clipped by 5 bases and J by 2 bases, with 16 bases between them. CDR3 in DNA: TGTGCCAGCAGCGGCATAGGGCTCCTCGCTGGAAACACCATATATTTT. As protein: CASSGIGLLAGNTIYF. The full variable domain, with the rest looked up from reference TRBV7-9 and TRBJ1-3, is DTGVSQNPRHKITKRGQNVTFRCDPISEHNRLYWYRQTLGQGPEFLTYFQNEAQLEKSRLLSDRFSAERPKGSFSTLEIQRTEQGDSAMYLCASSGIGLLAGNTIYFGEGSWLTVV.

This chain connects TRBV11-3 to TRBJ2-6; 7 bases map to TRBD2. CDR1 and CDR2 from the germline V gene are SGHNT and YENEEA. V shed 0 bases and J 2 bases; nucleotides not matched to a gene: 1. The CDR3 totals 16 residues. The CDR3 loop reads CASSLDGRAGANVLTF. In DNA form, the CDR3 reads TGTGCCAGCAGCTTAGATGGGAGGGCTGGGGCCAACGTCCTGACTTTC.

CDR3 nucleotide sequence: TGCGCCAGCAGCCAAGATAAAGAATCAGATACGCAGTATTTT. Amino acid sequence: CASSQDKESDTQYF. This sequence joins TRBV4-3 and TRBJ2-3; D ambiguous. Trimming took 0 bases from V and 4 from J, leaving 8 bases between them. Per the germline V gene, CDR1 is LGHNA and CDR2 is YSLEER. This CDR3 has 14 residues.

The chain links TRBV7-3 to TRBJ2-2; D tentatively fits TRBD1 or TRBD2 (6 bases each). This CDR3 comprises 15 residues. Germline CDR1 is SGHTA and CDR2 is FQGTGA. Trimming took 4 bases from V and 6 from J, leaving 15 bases between them. The DNA of the CDR3 is TGTGCCAGCAGCTACGGGGGCCCCGGGTCCGGGGAGCTGTTTTTT. Amino acids: CASSYGGPGSGELFF.

This clone was seen only a few times. This CDR3 is CASKDSGNTGELFF. The DNA of the CDR3 is TGTGCCAGTAAGGATTCGGGTAACACCGGGGAGCTGTTTTTT. The rearrangement links TRBV19 to TRBJ2-2; D gene uncertain. From germline, CDR1 is LNHDA and CDR2 SQIVND (reference sequence). This CDR3 is built from 14 residues. Trimming shortened V by 7 bases and J by 2 bases, and 11 bases separated the two germline ends.

The V gene is TRBV4-3, the J gene TRBJ2-3; 8 bases agree with TRBD2. CDR1 and CDR2 (germline): LGHNA, YSLEER. This CDR3 has 15 residues. With 1 base clipped from V and 8 bases from J, the junction kept 8 bases outside the gene matches. CDR3 sequence: CASSQAGGPLGTQYF. As DNA, the CDR3 is TGCGCCAGCAGCCAAGCGGGGGGGCCTTTGGGTACGCAGTATTTT.

The chain couples TRBV11-2 to TRBJ2-7; D unclear. Germline assignment: CDR1 SGHAT and CDR2 FQNNGV. V was clipped by 5 bases and J by 3 bases, with 8 bases between them. CDR3 length equals 12 residues. The CDR3 coding sequence is TGTGCCAGCAGCCTCCTTGGCTACGAGCAGTACTTC. Protein product: CASSLLGYEQYF.

V is TRBV7-9 and J is TRBJ2-5; TRBD2 agrees at 8 bases. Germline lookup yields CDR1 SEHNR and CDR2 FQNEAQ (reference sequence). V trimming: 1 base; J trimming: 2 bases; junction bases outside the gene matches: 6. This CDR3 comprises 16 residues. CDR3 bases: TGTGCCAGCAGCTTAGAAGCCGGGGGGGCTCAAGAGACCCAGTACTTC. Translated, it gives CASSLEAGGAQETQYF. Full variable domain (remainder filled in from reference TRBV7-9 and TRBJ2-5): DTGVSQNPRHKITKRGQNVTFRCDPISEHNRLYWYRQTLGQGPEFLTYFQNEAQLEKSRLLSDRFSAERPKGSFSTLEIQRTEQGDSAMYLCASSLEAGGAQETQYFGPGTRLLVL.

The V gene is TRBV11-2, the J gene TRBJ1-6; 10 nucleotides align to TRBD1. The CDR3 length is 14 residues. Germline CDR1 SGHAT, CDR2 FQNNGV. V dropped 3 bases and J dropped 10; count of bases not matched to a gene: 3. The DNA for the CDR3 is TGTGCCAGCAGCTTTCCGGGACAGGGGTCACCCCTCCACTTT. Translated: CASSFPGQGSPLHF.

This clone occurred once. The rearrangement uses TRBV28 and TRBJ1-1; possible D gene TRBD1, 5 bases. V lost 4 bases to trimming and J lost 4 bases, with 10 bases between them. Germline V CDR1 and CDR2: MDHEN, SYDVKM. This CDR3 has 13 residues. The CDR3: CASSWTGTTEAFF. The CDR3 DNA is TGTGCCAGCAGTTGGACTGGGACCACTGAAGCTTTCTTT.

V is TRBV27 and J is TRBJ2-7; 9 positions agree with TRBD2. There are 17 residues in the CDR3. Germline lookup yields CDR1 MNHEY and CDR2 SMNVEV (reference sequence). J gave up 3 bases and V 4 bases, and 13 bases lay outside the gene matches. CDR3 coding DNA: TGTGCCAGCAGTTCCCCGAGGGGGCTAGCGGGGAACTACGAGCAGTACTTC. This gives the protein CASSSPRGLAGNYEQYF.

J is TRBJ1-6 and V is TRBV5-8; TRBD1 aligns across 9 bases. Germline trimming cut 4 bases from V and 5 bases from J; bases unmatched to any gene: 4. Germline V gene data show CDR1 as SGHTS and CDR2 as YDEGEE. The CDR3 is 15 amino acids. CDR3: CASSAGQGNNSPLHF. The DNA for the CDR3 is TGTGCCAGCAGCGCTGGACAGGGGAATAATTCACCCCTCCACTTT. Drawing the rest from reference TRBV5-8 and TRBJ1-6, the complete variable domain is EAGVTQSPTHLIKTRGQQATLRCSPISGHTSVYWYQQALGLGLQFLLWYDEGEERNRGNFPPRFSGRQFPNYSSELNVNALELEDSALYLCASSAGQGNNSPLHFGNGTRLTVT.

The chain has TRBV7-2 and TRBJ1-3; 8 positions agree with TRBD1. V shed 5 bases and J 2 bases; nucleotides not matched to a gene: 5. Per the germline V gene, CDR1 is SGHTA and CDR2 is FQGNSA. The CDR3 sequence is 15 residues long. The CDR3 bases are TGTGCCAGCAGCATATCGACAGGGGCTGGAAACACCATATATTTT. Translated, it gives CASSISTGAGNTIYF.

The V gene is TRBV24-1, the J gene TRBJ2-7; a possible D gene is TRBD2 (6 bases). Germline CDR1 reads KGHDR; CDR2 reads SFDVKD. This CDR3 has 11 residues. Trimming shortened V by 5 bases and J by 12 bases, and 13 bases separated the two germline ends. This chain's CDR3 is CATSVGEVRYF. The DNA for the CDR3 is TGTGCCACCAGTGTTGGGGAGGTTCGGTACTTC.

This chain connects TRBV7-9 to TRBJ2-3; D is unresolved. Germline values: CDR1 SEHNR, CDR2 FQNEAQ (reference sequence). The length of the CDR3 is 13 residues. The ends were cut back, 3 bases at V and 3 bases at J, with 7 bases in the middle. CDR3 residues: CASSFSRTDTQYF. The CDR3 DNA follows: TGTGCCAGCAGCTTCTCTAGGACAGATACGCAGTATTTT.

The J gene is TRBJ1-2, the V gene TRBV6-5, with 12 bases identical to TRBD1. V shed 4 bases and J 4 bases; nucleotides not matched to a gene: 4. The CDR3 has 15 amino acids. Germline V lookup: CDR1 MNHEY, CDR2 SVGAGI. The CDR3 sequence: CASSSPGQGAYGYTF. CDR3 DNA sequence: TGTGCCAGCAGTTCCCCGGGACAGGGGGCCTATGGCTACACCTTC.

The chain is built from TRBV5-1 and TRBJ2-3; TRBD2 matches at 11 bases. CDR1 is SGHRS and CDR2 is YFSETQ in the germline V gene. This CDR3 has 17 residues. V lost 0 bases and J lost 2; bases outside the gene matches: 5. In DNA, the CDR3 is TGCGCCAGCAGCTTGGGACCTAGCGGGGGGCACACAGATACGCAGTATTTT. Amino acids: CASSLGPSGGHTDTQYF.

CDR3 nucleotide sequence: TGTGCCAGCAGCACCACCGGGACGAATGGCTACACCTTC. This gives the protein CASSTTGTNGYTF. V and J are TRBV5-4 and TRBJ1-2; D is possibly TRBD1 (5 bases). Per germline, CDR1 SGHNT and CDR2 YYREEE (reference sequence). Trimming took off 4 bases at V and 6 bases at J, with 13 bases between the two ends. CDR3 length: 13 amino acids.

The V and J genes are TRBV7-2 and TRBJ2-7; 14 bases agree with TRBD2. The V gene end was trimmed by 1 base and the J gene end by 4 bases; junction bases not matched to a gene: 6. There are 17 residues in the CDR3. Germline V gives CDR1 SGHTA, CDR2 FQGNSA. CDR3 sequence: CASSLVGTSGSTYEQYF. CDR3 bases: TGTGCCAGCAGCTTAGTAGGGACTAGCGGGAGTACGTACGAGCAGTACTTC.